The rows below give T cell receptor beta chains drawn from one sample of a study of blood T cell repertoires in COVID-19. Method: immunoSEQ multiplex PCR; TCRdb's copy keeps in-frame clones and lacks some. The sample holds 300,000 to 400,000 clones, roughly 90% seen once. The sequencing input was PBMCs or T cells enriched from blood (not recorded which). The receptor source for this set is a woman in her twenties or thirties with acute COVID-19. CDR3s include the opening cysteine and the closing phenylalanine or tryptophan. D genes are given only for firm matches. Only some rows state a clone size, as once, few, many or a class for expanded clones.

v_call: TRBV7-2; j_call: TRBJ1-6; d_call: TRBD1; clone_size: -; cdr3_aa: CASSLEGALNSPLHF; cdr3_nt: TGTGCCAGCAGCTTGGAGGGGGCGTTAAATTCACCCCTCCACTTT
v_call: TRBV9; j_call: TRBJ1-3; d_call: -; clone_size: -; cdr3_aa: CASSNRVAGGNTIYF; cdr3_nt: TGTGCCAGCAGCAACAGGGTGGCTGGTGGAAACACCATATATTTT
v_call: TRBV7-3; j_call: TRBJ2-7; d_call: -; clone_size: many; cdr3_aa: CASSPAYEQYF; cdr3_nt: TGTGCCAGCAGCCCAGCCTACGAGCAGTACTTC
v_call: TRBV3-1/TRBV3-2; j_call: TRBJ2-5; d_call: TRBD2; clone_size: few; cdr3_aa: CASSERSGGARETQYF; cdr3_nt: TGTGCCAGCAGCGAAAGGAGCGGGGGGGCGAGAGAGACCCAGTACTTC
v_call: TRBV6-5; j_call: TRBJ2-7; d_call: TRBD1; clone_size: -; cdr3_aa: CASSRTGPSSYEQYF; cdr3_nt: TGTGCCAGCAGTAGGACAGGGCCGAGCTCCTACGAGCAGTACTTC
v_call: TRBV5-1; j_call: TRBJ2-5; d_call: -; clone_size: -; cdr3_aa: CASTWGVLETQYF; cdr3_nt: TGCGCCAGCACGTGGGGGGTTTTAGAGACCCAGTACTTC
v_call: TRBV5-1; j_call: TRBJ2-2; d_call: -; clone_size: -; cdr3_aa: CASSLARLNTGELFF; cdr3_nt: TGCGCCAGCAGCTTGGCCAGGTTGAACACCGGGGAGCTGTTTTTT
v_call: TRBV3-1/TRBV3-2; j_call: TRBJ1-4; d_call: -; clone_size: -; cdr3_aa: CASSRARDEKLFF; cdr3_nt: TGTGCCAGCAGCCGAGCCAGGGATGAAAAACTGTTTTTT
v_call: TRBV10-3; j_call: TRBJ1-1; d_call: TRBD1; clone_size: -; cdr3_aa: CAISPSGGTEAFF; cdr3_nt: TGTGCCATCAGCCCATCAGGGGGCACTGAAGCTTTCTTT
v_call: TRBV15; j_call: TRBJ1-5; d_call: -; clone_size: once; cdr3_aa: CATSRDIDRPNQPQHF; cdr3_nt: TGTGCCACCAGCAGAGATATAGACAGGCCCAATCAGCCCCAGCATTTT
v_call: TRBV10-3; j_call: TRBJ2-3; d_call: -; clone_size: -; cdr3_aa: CAISEGQFSTDTQYF; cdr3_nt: TGTGCCATCAGTGAGGGGCAGTTCAGCACAGATACGCAGTATTTT
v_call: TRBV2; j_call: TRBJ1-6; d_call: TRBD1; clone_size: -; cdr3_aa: CASKRDRGESPLHF; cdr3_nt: TGTGCCAGCAAGCGAGACAGGGGCGAATCACCCCTCCACTTT
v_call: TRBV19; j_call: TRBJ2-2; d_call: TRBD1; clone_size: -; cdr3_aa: CASGGRAGGPGELFF; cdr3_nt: TGTGCCAGTGGGGGCCGGGCAGGGGGCCCCGGGGAGCTGTTTTTT
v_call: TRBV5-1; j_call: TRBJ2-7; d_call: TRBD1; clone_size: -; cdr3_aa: CASSWRQGTPYEQYF; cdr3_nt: TGCGCCAGCAGCTGGCGACAGGGGACCCCCTACGAGCAGTACTTC
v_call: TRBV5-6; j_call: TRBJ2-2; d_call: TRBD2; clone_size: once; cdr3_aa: CASSLGPLAGGQTGELFF; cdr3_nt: TGTGCCAGCAGCTTGGGACCGTTAGCGGGGGGGCAAACCGGGGAGCTGTTTTTT
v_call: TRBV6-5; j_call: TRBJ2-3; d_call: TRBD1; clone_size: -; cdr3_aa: CASSSRQGTTDTQYF; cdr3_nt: TGTGCCAGCAGTTCCAGACAGGGGACCACAGATACGCAGTATTTT
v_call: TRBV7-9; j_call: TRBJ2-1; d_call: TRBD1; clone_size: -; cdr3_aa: CASRRTGFSYNEQFF; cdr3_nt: TGTGCCAGCAGACGGACAGGCTTCTCCTACAATGAGCAGTTCTTC
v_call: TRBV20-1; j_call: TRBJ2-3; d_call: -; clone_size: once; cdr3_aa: CSAKTVDTQYF; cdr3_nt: TGCAGTGCTAAAACAGTAGATACGCAGTATTTT
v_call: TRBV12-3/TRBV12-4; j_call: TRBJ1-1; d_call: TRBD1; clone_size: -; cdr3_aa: CASSLGQGAFF; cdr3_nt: TGTGCCAGCAGTTTAGGACAGGGAGCTTTCTTT
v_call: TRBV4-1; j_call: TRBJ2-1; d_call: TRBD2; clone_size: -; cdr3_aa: CASSQDPPTSGGRTYNEQFF; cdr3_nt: TGCGCCAGCAGCCAAGATCCCCCTACTAGCGGGGGACGAACCTACAATGAGCAGTTCTTC
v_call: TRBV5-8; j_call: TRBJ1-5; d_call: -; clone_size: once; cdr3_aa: CASSFVGPGRGANQPQHF; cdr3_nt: TGTGCCAGCAGCTTTGTAGGGCCTGGGAGGGGGGCAAATCAGCCCCAGCATTTT
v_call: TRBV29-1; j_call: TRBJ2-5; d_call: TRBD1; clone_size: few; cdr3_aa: CSVEGQNQETQYF; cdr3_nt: TGCAGCGTTGAGGGACAGAATCAAGAGACCCAGTACTTC
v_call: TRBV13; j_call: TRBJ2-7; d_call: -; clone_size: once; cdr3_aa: CASSLGTSGHYYEQYF; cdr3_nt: TGTGCCAGCAGCTTAGGGACGTCGGGACACTACTACGAGCAGTACTTC
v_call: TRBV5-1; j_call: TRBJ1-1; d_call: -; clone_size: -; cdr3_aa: CASTPRGEGLGNTEAFF; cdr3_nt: TGCGCCAGCACCCCCCGCGGGGAGGGTTTGGGTAACACTGAAGCTTTCTTT
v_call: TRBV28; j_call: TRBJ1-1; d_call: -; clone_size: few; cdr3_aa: CASSLQETHTEAFF; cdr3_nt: TGTGCCAGCAGTTTACAGGAAACGCACACTGAAGCTTTCTTT
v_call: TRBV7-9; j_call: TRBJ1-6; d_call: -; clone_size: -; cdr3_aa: CASSLVGQPNSPLHF; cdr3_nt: TGTGCCAGCAGCTTAGTAGGACAGCCTAATTCACCCCTCCACTTT
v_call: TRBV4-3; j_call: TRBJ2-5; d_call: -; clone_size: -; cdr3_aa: CASSQAPREETQYF; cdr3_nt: TGCGCCAGCAGCCAAGCCCCCAGGGAAGAGACCCAGTACTTC
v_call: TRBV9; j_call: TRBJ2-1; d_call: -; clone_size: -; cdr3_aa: CASSVEGQGLHNEQFF; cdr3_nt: TGTGCCAGCAGCGTAGAGGGGCAGGGTCTACACAATGAGCAGTTCTTC
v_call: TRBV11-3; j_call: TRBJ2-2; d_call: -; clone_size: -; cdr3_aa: CASTSPDSSLLNTGELFF; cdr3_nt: TGTGCCAGCACCAGCCCGGACAGTTCCCTTTTAAACACCGGGGAGCTGTTTTTT
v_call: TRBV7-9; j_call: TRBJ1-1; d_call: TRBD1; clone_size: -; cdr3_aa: CASSLKQGATEAFF; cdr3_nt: TGTGCCAGCAGCTTGAAACAGGGGGCGACTGAAGCTTTCTTT
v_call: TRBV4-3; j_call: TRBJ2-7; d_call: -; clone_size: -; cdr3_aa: CASSQDFLLTREQYF; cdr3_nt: TGCGCCAGCAGCCAAGATTTCCTTCTCACGCGAGAGCAGTACTTC
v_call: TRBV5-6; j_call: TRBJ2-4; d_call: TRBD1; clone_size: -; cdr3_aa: CASSLGVQGAKNIQYF; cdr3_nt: TGTGCCAGCAGCTTGGGTGTACAGGGGGCCAAAAACATTCAGTACTTC
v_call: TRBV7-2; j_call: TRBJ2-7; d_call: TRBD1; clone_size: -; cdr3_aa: CASSLGQGASEQYF; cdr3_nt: TGTGCCAGCAGCCTGGGACAGGGGGCGAGCGAGCAGTACTTC
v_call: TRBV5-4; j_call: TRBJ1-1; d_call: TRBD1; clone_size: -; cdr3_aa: CASSSAGGTEAFF; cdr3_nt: TGTGCCAGCAGCTCTGCAGGGGGCACTGAAGCTTTCTTT
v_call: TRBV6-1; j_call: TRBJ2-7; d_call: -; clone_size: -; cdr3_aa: CASSENRALPHEQYF; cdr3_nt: TGTGCCAGCAGTGAGAACAGGGCTCTCCCCCACGAGCAGTACTTC
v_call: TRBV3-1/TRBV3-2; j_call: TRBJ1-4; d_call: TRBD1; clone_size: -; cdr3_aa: CASSQDLLGGQGNEKLFF; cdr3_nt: TGTGCCAGCAGCCAAGATCTGCTAGGGGGACAGGGGAACGAAAAACTGTTTTTT
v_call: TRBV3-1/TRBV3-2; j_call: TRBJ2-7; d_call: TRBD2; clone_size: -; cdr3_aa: CASSPTSGGSAYEQYF; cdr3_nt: TGTGCCAGCAGCCCCACTAGCGGGGGCTCGGCCTACGAGCAGTACTTC
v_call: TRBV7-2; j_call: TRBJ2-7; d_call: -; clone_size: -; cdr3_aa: CASSLDPGDSYEQYF; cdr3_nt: TGTGCCAGCAGCTTAGATCCGGGAGACTCCTACGAGCAGTACTTC
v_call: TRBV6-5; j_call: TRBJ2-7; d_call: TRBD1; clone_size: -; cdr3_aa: CASSPPGQGTYEQYF; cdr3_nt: TGTGCCAGCAGTCCCCCGGGACAGGGGACCTACGAGCAGTACTTC
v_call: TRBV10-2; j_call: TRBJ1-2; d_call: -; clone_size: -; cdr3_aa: CASSDGRLGGYTF; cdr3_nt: TGCGCCAGCAGTGACGGCAGGCTGGGCGGCTACACCTTC
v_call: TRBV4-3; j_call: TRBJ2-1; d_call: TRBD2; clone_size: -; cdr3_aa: CASSQVVVVASGGYNEQFF; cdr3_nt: TGCGCCAGCAGCCAAGTTGTGGTTGTGGCTAGCGGGGGATACAATGAGCAGTTCTTC